This TCR beta chain was documented in a study of T and B cells in COVID-19 patients. Study-wide context: Blood was sampled from COVID-19 patients who were either actively infected or recovered. Study-level results: At recovery TRB diversity and richness exceeded healthy donors, after highly clonal active COVID-19 repertoires.

Each TRB amplification used roughly 240-550 ng of genomic DNA from blood. BIOMED2 TRB-A/B primer pools were used in multiplex TRB PCR. TCRdb called the multiplex PCR reads again in MiXCR, with one record for every CDR3 protein. The table shows under 20,000 distinct CDR3 sequences, with around a quarter occurring only once. CDR1 is GTSNPN, CDR2 SVGIG, per germline (reference sequence). Trimming shortened V by 5 bases and J by 2 bases, and 15 bases separated the two germline ends. This CDR3 spans 15 amino acids. This clonotype came up a few times. Its antigen remains unidentified. The sequence was obtained from a human donor who had recovered from COVID-19. J is TRBJ1-4 and V is TRBV30, with TRBD1 as a possible D gene (5 bases). The sequencing sample was made of blood. CDR3 in amino acids: CAWASGTPTNEKLFF. As DNA, the CDR3 is TGTGCCTGGGCCAGCGGGACTCCCACTAATGAAAAACTGTTTTTT.